These 6 T cell receptor beta chains were sequenced from one sample in a study of cytomegalovirus exposure and HLA in healthy donors. PCR used 60 Vbeta primers and 13 Jbeta primers. TCRdb's copy holds only in-frame clones and misses some; the assay was immunoSEQ multiplex PCR. The sample has about 82,000 clones, around 77% seen once. Sequencing was performed on PBMCs. Receptor source: a man between 45 and 60 years old in good health and CMV-seronegative.

Points on this clone: The same CDR3 arises from other DNA sequences in this sample as well. The rearrangement uses TRBV9 and TRBJ1-1; no definite D call. Trimming removed 2 bases at V and 1 base at J, with 6 bases between. Germline lookup yields CDR1 SGDLS and CDR2 YYNGEE. The CDR3 is made up of 13 amino acids. The CDR3 nucleotides read TGTGCCAGCAGCGTCGGGAGGAACACTGAAGCTTTCTTT. Translated, it gives CASSVGRNTEAFF.

This clone appeared a few times. The rearrangement uses TRBV2 and TRBJ1-1; 9 bases align to TRBD1. CDR3 length: 14 residues. V lost 10 bases and J lost 5; bases outside the gene matches: 11. Germline CDR1 and CDR2: SNHLY and FYNNEI. The CDR3 nucleotides read TGTGCCACCAGGACAGGGGCAAGGAAGACTGAAGCTTTCTTT. Its protein product is CATRTGARKTEAFF.

The V gene is TRBV29-1, the J gene TRBJ2-3; 9 bases agree with TRBD1. Trimming cost V 4 bases and J 1 base; bases outside gene matches: 9. The CDR3 covers 16 residues. The V gene's germline CDR1 is SQVTM and CDR2 ANQGSEA. CDR3 sequence: CSVATGGGGGTDTQYF. The CDR3 DNA sequence: TGCAGCGTTGCTACAGGGGGCGGGGGTGGCACAGATACGCAGTATTTT.

This clone was counted only a few times. The chain has TRBV6-6 and TRBJ2-3, with 7 bases matching TRBD1. The ends lost 6 bases at V and 5 bases at J; junction bases unmatched: 11. The CDR3 totals 15 residues. Germline assignment: CDR1 MNHNY and CDR2 SVGAGI (reference sequence). The CDR3 sequence is CASSHHRGRGDTQYF. The CDR3 region has the DNA TGTGCCAGCAGCCACCACAGGGGTCGGGGAGATACGCAGTATTTT.

This sequence joins TRBV28 and TRBJ2-2; TRBD1 aligns across 7 bases. Germline assignment: CDR1 MDHEN and CDR2 SYDVKM. The CDR3 runs 15 residues. With V trimmed by 2 bases and J by 6 bases, 6 bases remained unmatched. In nucleotides, the CDR3 is TGTGCCAGCAGTTTAGACAGGGTACGACCCGGGGAGCTGTTTTTT. It codes for CASSLDRVRPGELFF.

The chain couples TRBV30 to TRBJ2-7; 10 bases fit TRBD1. Germline assignment: CDR1 GTSNPN and CDR2 SVGIG (reference sequence). The V and J ends lost 5 bases and 2 bases, in that order; junction bases with no gene match: 6. The CDR3 has 14 residues. The CDR3 is CAWERTGGPYEQYF. For the CDR3, the DNA is TGTGCCTGGGAAAGGACAGGGGGTCCCTACGAGCAGTACTTC.